This TCR beta chain was recorded in a study of T cells in Graves' hyperthyroidism and ophthalmopathy. RNA transcripts gave rise to amplified TCR beta CDR3 regions. The primer set for the first-round RT-PCR of the TCR CDR3 was HTBI. TCRdb ran MiXCR on the multiplex PCR reads and lists one entry per CDR3 protein. Found here are hundreds of thousands of distinct CDR3 sequences, roughly a quarter of them singletons; the top ten hold 11%. This clonotype was seen a few times. Its antigen is not known. Findings and limits, study-wide: In the blood, most expanded thyroid clonotypes above 0.001 appeared as well.

Ophthalmopathy patients showed a Clinical Activity Score of at least 3, NOSPECS grade of at least 4 and duration under 3 months. In making diagnoses, clinical symptoms, serum thyroxine and TRAb, thyroid ultrasound and orbital computed tomography were all used. This CDR3 has 16 residues. The germline gives CDR1 MNHEY, CDR2 SMNVEV (reference sequence). V shed 6 bases and J shed 2 bases, with 20 bases lying between them. The chain recombines TRBV27 with TRBJ2-7, with D perhaps assigned TRBD1 or TRBD2 (5 bases each). This sequence originates from a woman in her twenties or thirties with Graves' ophthalmopathy. Sequencing used blood. CDR3 loop: CASSRLTGRETYEQYF. As DNA, the CDR3 is TGTGCCAGCAGCAGACTAACGGGACGGGAAACCTACGAGCAGTACTTC.